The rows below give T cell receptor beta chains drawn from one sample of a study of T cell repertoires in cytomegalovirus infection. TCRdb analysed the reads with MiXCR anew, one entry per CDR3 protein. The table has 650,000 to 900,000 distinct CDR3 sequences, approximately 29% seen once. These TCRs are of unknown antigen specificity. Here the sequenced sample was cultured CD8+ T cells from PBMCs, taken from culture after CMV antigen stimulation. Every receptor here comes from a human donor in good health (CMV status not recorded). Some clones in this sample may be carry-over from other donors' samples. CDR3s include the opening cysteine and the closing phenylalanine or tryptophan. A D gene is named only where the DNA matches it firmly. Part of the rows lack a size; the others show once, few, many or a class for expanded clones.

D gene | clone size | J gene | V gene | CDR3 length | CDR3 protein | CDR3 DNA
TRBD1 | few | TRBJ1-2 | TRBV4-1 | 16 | CASSYRPGQGVYGYTF | TGCGCCAGCAGCTACCGCCCCGGACAGGGGGTTTATGGCTACACCTTC
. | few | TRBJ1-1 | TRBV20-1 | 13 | CSARDLGGTEAFF | TGCAGTGCTAGAGATCTTGGGGGAACTGAAGCTTTCTTT
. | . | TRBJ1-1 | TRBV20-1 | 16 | CSARAPYKDSNTEAFF | TGCAGTGCTAGGGCGCCGTACAAGGATTCTAACACTGAAGCTTTCTTT
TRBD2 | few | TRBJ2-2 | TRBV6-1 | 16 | CASSEFGGAMTGELFF | TGTGCCAGCAGTGAATTCGGGGGGGCGATGACCGGGGAGCTGTTTTTT
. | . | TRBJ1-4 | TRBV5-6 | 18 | CASSLRRQGWATNEKLFF | TGTGCCAGCAGCTTGCGGCGCCAGGGATGGGCAACTAATGAAAAACTGTTTTTT
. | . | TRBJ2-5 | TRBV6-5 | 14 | CASSYSSGVETQYF | TGTGCCAGCAGTTACTCTTCAGGGGTAGAGACCCAGTACTTC
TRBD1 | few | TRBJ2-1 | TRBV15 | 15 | CATSARDRADNEQFF | TGTGCCACCAGCGCCCGGGACAGGGCCGACAATGAGCAGTTCTTC
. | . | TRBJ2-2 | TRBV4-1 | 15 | CASSQVWTESGELFF | TGCGCCAGCAGCCAAGTTTGGACAGAGTCCGGGGAGCTGTTTTTT
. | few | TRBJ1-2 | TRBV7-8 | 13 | CASSLAPLDGYTF | TGTGCCAGCAGCTTAGCCCCTCTGGACGGCTACACCTTC
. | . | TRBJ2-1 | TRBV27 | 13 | CASSPPSANEQFF | TGTGCCAGCAGTCCTCCGTCAGCCAATGAGCAGTTCTTC
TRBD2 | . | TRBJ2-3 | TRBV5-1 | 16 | CASRVWLAGGEDTQYF | TGCGCCAGCAGAGTTTGGCTAGCGGGGGGTGAAGATACGCAGTATTTT
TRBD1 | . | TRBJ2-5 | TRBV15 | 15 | CATSRETGGGETQYF | TGTGCCACCAGCAGAGAGACAGGGGGCGGGGAGACCCAGTACTTC
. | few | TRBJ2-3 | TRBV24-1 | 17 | CATSDWMATSSTDTQYF | TGTGCCACCAGTGATTGGATGGCCACTTCTAGCACAGATACGCAGTATTTT
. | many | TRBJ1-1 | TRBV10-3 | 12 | CASTRGDTEAFF | TGTGCCTCAACCCGGGGGGACACTGAAGCTTTCTTT
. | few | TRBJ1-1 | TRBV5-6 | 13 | CASSMGAPGEAFF | TGTGCCAGCAGCATGGGCGCGCCCGGGGAAGCTTTCTTT
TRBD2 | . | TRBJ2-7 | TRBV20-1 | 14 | CSAVRLATAYEQYF | TGCAGTGCTGTACGACTAGCGACGGCCTACGAGCAGTACTTC
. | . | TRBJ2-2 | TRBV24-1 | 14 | CATSDLLTPGELFF | TGTGCCACCAGTGATTTATTAACCCCCGGGGAGCTGTTTTTT
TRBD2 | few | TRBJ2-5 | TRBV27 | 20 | CASSLYFGTSGGKYQETQYF | TGTGCCAGCAGTTTATACTTCGGGACTAGCGGGGGAAAGTACCAAGAGACCCAGTACTTC
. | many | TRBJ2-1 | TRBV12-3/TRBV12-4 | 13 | CASSSTAYNEQFF | TGTGCCAGCAGTTCGACCGCTTACAATGAGCAGTTCTTC
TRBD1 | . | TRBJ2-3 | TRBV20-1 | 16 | CSAPIYRDRGTDTQYF | TGCAGTGCTCCCATCTACCGGGACAGAGGGACAGATACGCAGTATTTT
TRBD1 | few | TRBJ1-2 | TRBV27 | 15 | CASSWGQGSGWGYTF | TGTGCCAGCAGTTGGGGACAGGGGAGCGGGTGGGGCTACACCTTC
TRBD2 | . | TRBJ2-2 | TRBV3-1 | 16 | CASSPITTSGTGELFF | TGTGCCAGCAGCCCGATTACGACTAGCGGCACCGGGGAGCTGTTTTTT
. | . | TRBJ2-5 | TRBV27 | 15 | CASSPMGLRQETQYF | TGTGCCAGCAGTCCAATGGGACTCAGACAAGAGACCCAGTACTTC
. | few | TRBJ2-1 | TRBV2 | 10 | CAVDVRPQFF | TGTGCCGTCGATGTGCGGCCTCAGTTCTTC
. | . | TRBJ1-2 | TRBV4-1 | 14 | CASSQDSGLRGYTF | TGCGCCAGCAGCCAAGATTCCGGACTTAGGGGCTACACCTTC
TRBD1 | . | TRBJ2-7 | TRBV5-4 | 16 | CASSLAGQGITYEQYF | TGTGCCAGCAGCTTGGCTGGACAGGGGATTACCTACGAGCAGTACTTC
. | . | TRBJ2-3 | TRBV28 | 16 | CASQGEGGLSTDTQYF | TGTGCCTCCCAGGGGGAGGGAGGGCTAAGCACAGATACGCAGTATTTT
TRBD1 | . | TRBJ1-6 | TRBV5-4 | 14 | CASSGQGYNSPLHF | TGTGCCAGTTCGGGACAGGGTTATAATTCACCCCTCCACTTT
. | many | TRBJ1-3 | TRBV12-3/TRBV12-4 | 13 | CASSLQGRNTIYF | TGTGCCAGCAGCCTACAGGGCAGAAACACCATATATTTT
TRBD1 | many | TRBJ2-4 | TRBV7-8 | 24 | CASSLEGDSDRLTLRPELLNIQYF | TGTGCCAGCAGCTTAGAAGGGGACAGTGACCGGTTGACCCTGAGGCCTGAGCTCTTAAACATTCAGTACTTC
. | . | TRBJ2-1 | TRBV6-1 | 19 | CASSEAQGAPTGINGEQFF | TGTGCCAGCAGTGAAGCGCAGGGAGCTCCTACCGGGATCAATGGCGAGCAGTTCTTC
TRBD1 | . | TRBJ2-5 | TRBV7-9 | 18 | CASSSRTRDRGSGETQYF | TGTGCCAGCAGCTCGAGGACCCGGGACAGGGGGTCGGGAGAGACCCAGTACTTC
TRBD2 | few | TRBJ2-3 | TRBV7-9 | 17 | CASSSPLAGELTDTQYF | TGTGCCAGCAGCTCTCCACTAGCGGGGGAACTCACAGATACGCAGTATTTT
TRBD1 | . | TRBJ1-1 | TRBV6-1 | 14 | CASSNGQGGTEAFF | TGTGCCAGCAGTAATGGACAGGGTGGGACTGAAGCTTTCTTT
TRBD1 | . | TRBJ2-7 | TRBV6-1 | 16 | CASSDEVNRGPYEQYF | TGTGCCAGCAGTGATGAGGTGAACAGGGGGCCCTACGAGCAGTACTTC
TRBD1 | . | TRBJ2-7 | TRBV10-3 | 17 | CAIRTDPDRGWPYEQYF | TGTGCCATCAGGACGGACCCTGACAGGGGGTGGCCTTACGAGCAGTACTTC
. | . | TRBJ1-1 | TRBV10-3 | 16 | CAIRGVWGGYFTEAFF | TGTGCCATCAGGGGGGTGTGGGGGGGCTATTTCACTGAAGCTTTCTTT
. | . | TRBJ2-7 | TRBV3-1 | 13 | CASSLRGTKEQYF | TGTGCCAGCAGCCTGAGGGGGACGAAGGAGCAGTACTTC
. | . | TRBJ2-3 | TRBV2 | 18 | CASSESDLTGIRTDTQYF | TGTGCCAGCAGTGAATCTGACTTAACAGGGATCCGCACAGATACGCAGTATTTT
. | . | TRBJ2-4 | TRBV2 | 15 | CASSEWVGTKNIQYF | TGTGCCAGCAGTGAATGGGTAGGGACCAAAAACATTCAGTACTTC
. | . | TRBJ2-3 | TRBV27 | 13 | CASSSPAGDTQYF | TGTGCCAGCAGTTCCCCCGCGGGGGATACGCAGTATTTT
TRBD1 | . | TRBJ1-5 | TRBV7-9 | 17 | CASSLGALTGFDQPQHF | TGTGCCAGCAGCTTAGGGGCTTTGACAGGGTTCGATCAGCCCCAGCATTTT
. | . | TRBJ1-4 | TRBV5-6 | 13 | CVSSFGRTPTLFF | TGTGTCAGCAGCTTCGGACGGACACCTACCCTGTTTTTT
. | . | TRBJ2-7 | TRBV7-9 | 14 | CASSSPRDPYEQYF | TGTGCCAGCAGCTCCCCCCGGGATCCCTACGAGCAGTACTTC
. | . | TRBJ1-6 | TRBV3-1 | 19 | CASSQDYWSGLEYNSPLHF | TGTGCCAGCAGCCAAGATTATTGGTCTGGGCTTGAATATAATTCACCCCTCCACTTT
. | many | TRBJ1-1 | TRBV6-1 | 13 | CASSEGPGSEAFF | TGTGCCAGCAGTGAAGGGCCAGGGAGTGAAGCTTTCTTT
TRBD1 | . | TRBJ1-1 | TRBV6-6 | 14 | CASLQGRGRTEAFF | TGTGCCAGTTTACAGGGGAGAGGGCGCACTGAAGCTTTCTTT
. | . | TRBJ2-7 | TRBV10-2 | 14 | CASAGRGASYEQYF | TGCGCCAGCGCTGGGAGGGGGGCCTCCTACGAGCAGTACTTC